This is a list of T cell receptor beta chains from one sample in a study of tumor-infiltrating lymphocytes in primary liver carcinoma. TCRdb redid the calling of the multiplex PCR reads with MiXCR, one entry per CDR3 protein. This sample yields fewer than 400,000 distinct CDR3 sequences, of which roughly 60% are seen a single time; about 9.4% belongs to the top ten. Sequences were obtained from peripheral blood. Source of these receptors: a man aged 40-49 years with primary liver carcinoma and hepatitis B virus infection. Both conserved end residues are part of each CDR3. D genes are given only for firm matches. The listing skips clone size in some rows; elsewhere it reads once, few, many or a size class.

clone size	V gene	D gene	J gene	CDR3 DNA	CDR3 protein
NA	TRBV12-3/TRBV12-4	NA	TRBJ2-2	TGCGCCAGCAGTGGGGACACCGGGGAGATGTTTTTT	CASSGDTGEMFF
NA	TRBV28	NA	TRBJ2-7	TGTGCCAACAGCTTGACACCAGGCCTCTACGAGCAGTACTTC	CANSLTPGLYEQYF
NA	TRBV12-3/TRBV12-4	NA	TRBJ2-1	TGTGCCAGCAGTTTGAGGCATGAGCAGTTCTTC	CASSLRHEQFF
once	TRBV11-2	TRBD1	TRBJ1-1	TGTACCAGCAGCTTACCGGACAGGGGCATTGAAGCTTTCTTT	CTSSLPDRGIEAFF
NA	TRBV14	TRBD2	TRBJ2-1	TGTGCCAGCGGCCGAGATCGGGGGGACAATGAGCAGTTCTTC	CASGRDRGDNEQFF
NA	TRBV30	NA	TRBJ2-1	TGTGCCTGGGGGCCCTACAATGAGCAGTTCTTC	CAWGPYNEQFF
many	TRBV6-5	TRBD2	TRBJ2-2	TGTGCCAGCAAAACGGGACTAGCGGGAGGGCCCACCCCCGCCGGGGAGCTGTTTTTT	CASKTGLAGGPTPAGELFF
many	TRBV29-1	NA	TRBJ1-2	TGCAGCGTACGGACCCTGGGTGGCTACACCTTC	CSVRTLGGYTF
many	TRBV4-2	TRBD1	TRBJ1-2	TGTGCCAGCAGCCAAGAAGGGCAGGGGGCCTCTGGCTACACCTTC	CASSQEGQGASGYTF
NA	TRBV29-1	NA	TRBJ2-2	TGCAGCGATCACGCGGCCGGGGAGCTGTTTTTT	CSDHAAGELFF
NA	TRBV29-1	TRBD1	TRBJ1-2	TGCAGCGTCGCCATCCCGGGACAGGGTAACTATGGCTACACATTC	CSVAIPGQGNYGYTF
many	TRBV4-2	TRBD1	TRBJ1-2	TGTGCCAGCAGCCGACAGGGGGCGCGGTATGGCTACACCTTC	CASSRQGARYGYTF
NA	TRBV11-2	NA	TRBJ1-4	TGTGCCAGCGGCAGGACTCCAGGAGGAATAAATGAAAAACTGTTTTTT	CASGRTPGGINEKLFF
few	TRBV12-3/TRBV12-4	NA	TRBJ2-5	TGTGCCAGCAGTTTATATTCCGAACAGGTTCAAGAGACCCAGTACTTC	CASSLYSEQVQETQYF
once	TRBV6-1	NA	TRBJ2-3	TGTGTCAGCGGAGGGCGTGTAACAGATACGCAGTATTTT	CVSGGRVTDTQYF
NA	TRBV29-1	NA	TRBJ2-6	TGCAGCGTCCCCGGGACGACCTTCAGTGGGGCCAACGTCCTGACTTTC	CSVPGTTFSGANVLTF
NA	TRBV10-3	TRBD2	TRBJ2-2	TGTGCCGCGGGAGGAGTCGAAGGGGACCTGTTTTTT	CAAGGVEGDLFF
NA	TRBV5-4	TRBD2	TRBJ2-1	TGTGCCAGCAGAAAAAGACTAGCGGGAGAAGCCAATGAGCAGTTCTTC	CASRKRLAGEANEQFF
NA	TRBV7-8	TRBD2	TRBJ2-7	TGTGCCAGCAGCTTAATGGGGTCGGGGACTATTAACTACGAGCAGTACTTC	CASSLMGSGTINYEQYF
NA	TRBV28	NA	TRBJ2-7	TGTGCCAGCACCGGGGGACAGACCTACGAGCAGTACTTC	CASTGGQTYEQYF
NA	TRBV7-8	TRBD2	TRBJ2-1	TGTGCCAGCAGCCCTGGTCCTAGCGGGAGAATCGACGGGGCGGGTGGGCAGTTCTTC	CASSPGPSGRIDGAGGQFF
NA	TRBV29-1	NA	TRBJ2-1	TGCAGCGTTAAAGGGGACACTGAGCAGTTCTTC	CSVKGDTEQFF
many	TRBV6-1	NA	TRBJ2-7	TGTGCCAGCAGTGAAGTGTCAGAGTTGGAGCAGTACTTC	CASSEVSELEQYF
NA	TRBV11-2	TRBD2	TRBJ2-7	TGTGCCAGCAGCTCGCCCGGGGCGGGGGGATACGAGCAGCACTTC	CASSSPGAGGYEQHF
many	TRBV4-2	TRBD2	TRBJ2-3	TGTGCCAGCAGCCAAACCTTTAGCGGGAGGGCCGGTGATACGCAGTATTTT	CASSQTFSGRAGDTQYF
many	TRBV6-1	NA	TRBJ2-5	TGTGCCAGCAGACTGGAGTACCAAGAGACCCAGTACTTC	CASRLEYQETQYF
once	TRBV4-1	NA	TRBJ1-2	TGCGCCAGCAGCCAAGTTAAGACAGTGGGCTGGGATGGCTACACCTTC	CASSQVKTVGWDGYTF
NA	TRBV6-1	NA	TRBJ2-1	TGTGCCAGCAGCCTTGAACTAGTGGGCTTGGATGAGCAGTTCTTC	CASSLELVGLDEQFF
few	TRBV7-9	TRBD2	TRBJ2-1	TGTGCCAGCAGCTACGGGGGACTAGCGGGGGAGTACAATGAGCAGTTCTTC	CASSYGGLAGEYNEQFF
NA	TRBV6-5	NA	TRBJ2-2	TGTGCCATCCTTAGCGAGAACAACGGGGAGCTGTTTTTT	CAILSENNGELFF
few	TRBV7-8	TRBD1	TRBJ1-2	TGTGCCAGCAGCTTATACGGGGGACAGGGCCGTACCTACACCTTC	CASSLYGGQGRTYTF
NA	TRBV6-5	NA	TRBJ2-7	TGTGCCAGCAGTTACGATCCCACAAGCTCCTACGAGCGGTACTTC	CASSYDPTSSYERYF
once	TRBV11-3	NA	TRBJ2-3	TGTACCAGCAGCTTCAGCGGGACAGATACGCGGTATTTT	CTSSFSGTDTRYF
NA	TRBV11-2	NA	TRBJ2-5	TGTGCGAGCAGTCGTTGGACTTGTCCCGCGGAGACCCAGTACTTC	CASSRWTCPAETQYF
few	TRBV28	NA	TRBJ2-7	TGTGCCAGCAGTCCTCGGGGATACGAGCAGTACTTC	CASSPRGYEQYF